One sample yielded the 21 T cell receptor beta chains listed below, sequenced in a study of blood T cell repertoires in COVID-19. The repertoire was sequenced with immunoSEQ multiplex PCR; TCRdb's copy has only in-frame clones and lacks some. The sample includes 380,000 or so clones, around 92% seen only once; the top ten take approximately 1.2%. Sequenced sample: peripheral blood. Every receptor here comes from a man aged 40-49 years with acute or convalescent COVID-19.

The rearrangement uses TRBV3-1 (or the pseudogene TRBV3-2) and TRBJ2-2; D might be TRBD1 (6 bases). The CDR3 contains 14 residues. From germline, CDR1 is LGHDT and CDR2 YNNKEL (reference sequence). The V gene lost 0 bases and the J gene lost 7 bases, with 9 bases spanning the gap. The CDR3 DNA follows: TGTGCCAGCAGCCAAGAGGGACAACGCGGGGAGCTGTTTTTT. The encoded protein is CASSQEGQRGELFF.

This chain links TRBV5-1 with TRBJ1-1; D is uncertain. Germline lookup yields CDR1 SGHRS and CDR2 YFSETQ. The CDR3 is 14 residues long. Trimming took off 4 bases at V and 6 bases at J, with 16 bases between the two ends. In DNA, the CDR3 is TGCGCCAGCAGCCCCCAGGACTTGACGGCTGAAGCTTTCTTT. It translates to CASSPQDLTAEAFF.

The chain uses TRBV4-1 and TRBJ2-5; D ambiguous. Germline-derived CDR1 and CDR2 are MGHRA and YSYEKL. Trimming took 0 bases from V and 3 from J, leaving 8 bases between them. This CDR3 has 14 residues. CDR3 DNA: TGCGCCAGCAGCCAAGAAGAACGGGAAGAGACCCAGTACTTC. Its translation: CASSQEEREETQYF.

The CDR3, as DNA: TGTGCCAGCAGCCCCATGGCTAATTCACCCCTCCACTTT. Translating it yields CASSPMANSPLHF. The gene calls are TRBV7-6 and TRBJ1-6; no clear D gene. This CDR3 region has 13 residues. The germline V gene has CDR1 SGHVS and CDR2 FNYEAQ. Trimming removed 5 bases from V and 6 bases from J, with 8 bases in between.

This rearrangement joins TRBV27 to TRBJ1-2; 10 bases fit TRBD1. Germline V lookup: CDR1 MNHEY, CDR2 SMNVEV (reference sequence). Unmatched junction bases numbered 11, after V lost 5 bases and J lost 8 bases. The CDR3 runs 15 residues. The chain's CDR3 is CASSKPGTGVRGYTF. As DNA, the CDR3 is TGTGCCAGCAGTAAACCTGGGACAGGGGTAAGGGGCTACACCTTC.

The chain recombines TRBV25-1 with TRBJ2-1, with a weak D call TRBD1 (6 bases). V lost 5 bases and J 6 bases, leaving 17 bases between the germline ends. Germline lookup yields CDR1 MGHDK and CDR2 SYGVNS. The CDR3 consists of 15 residues. The CDR3 loop reads CASSLGAPGVNEQFF. The DNA for the CDR3 is TGTGCCAGCAGTCTTGGGGCCCCAGGGGTCAATGAGCAGTTCTTC. The entire variable domain, with the rest obtained from reference TRBV25-1 and TRBJ2-1, is as follows: EADIYQTPRYLVIGTGKKITLECSQTMGHDKMYWYQQDPGMELHLIHYSYGVNSTEKGDLSSESTVSRIRTEHFPLTLESARPSHTSQYLCASSLGAPGVNEQFFGPGTRLTVL.

Here the CDR3 DNA reads TGTGCCAGCAGCCAGGAGCGGGGGGCCTACAATGAGCAGTTCTTC. It specifies CASSQERGAYNEQFF. V usage is TRBV7-3 and J usage is TRBJ2-1, with 9 bases aligning to TRBD2. CDR3 size: 15 residues. The germline CDR1 and CDR2 sequences are SGHTA and FQGTGA. The J segment lost 2 bases and the V segment lost 5 bases, leaving 4 bases of the junction unmatched. The variable domain in full, completed from reference TRBV7-3 and TRBJ2-1, reads GAGVSQTPSNKVTEKGKYVELRCDPISGHTALYWYRQSLGQGPEFLIYFQGTGAADDSGLPNDRFFAVRPEGSVSTLKIQRTERGDSAVYLCASSQERGAYNEQFFGPGTRLTVL.

This chain uses TRBV27 with TRBJ2-7; D gene ambiguous. Deletions cut 2 bases from V and 0 bases from J, with 11 bases between. The CDR3 extends over 15 amino acids. CDR1 is MNHEY, CDR2 SMNVEV, per germline (reference sequence). CDR3 bases: TGTGCCAGCAGTTTAAAGTATGGCAGCTCCTACGAGCAGTACTTC. Protein: CASSLKYGSSYEQYF.

The chain links TRBV5-1 to TRBJ2-3, with D possibly being TRBD1 (5 bases). The CDR3 is 15 residues long. Germline-derived CDR1 and CDR2 are SGHRS and YFSETQ. Deletions cut 4 bases from V and 2 bases from J, with 14 bases between. This CDR3 is CASSQQVPNTDTQYF. The CDR3, as DNA: TGCGCCAGCAGCCAACAGGTCCCCAACACAGATACGCAGTATTTT.

This clone occurred once. This chain connects TRBV25-1 to TRBJ1-2; 8 bases are a match to TRBD1. Germline loops: CDR1 MGHDK, CDR2 SYGVNS. V shed 2 bases and J 4 bases; nucleotides not matched to a gene: 3. The CDR3 totals 14 residues. CDR3 sequence (DNA): TGTGCCAGCAGTGAAGCAGGGGGCTCCTATGGCTACACCTTC. Translated: CASSEAGGSYGYTF.

This sequence joins TRBV6-1 and TRBJ1-1; TRBD1 aligns across 7 bases. Trimming at V came to 1 base and at J to 7 bases, leaving 9 bases not matched to a gene. Looked up from germline, CDR1 is MNHNS and CDR2 is SASEGT. The CDR3 consists of 15 residues. The CDR3 coding sequence is TGTGCCAGCAGTGAAGTACCAGGGGGAATCGGTGAAGCTTTCTTT. This translates into CASSEVPGGIGEAFF.

The chain combines TRBV7-6 with TRBJ2-7; 11 bases fit TRBD2. This CDR3 is built from 17 residues. V was pared by 10 bases and J by 7 bases, with 21 bases of the junction left unmatched. Germline values: CDR1 SGHVS, CDR2 FNYEAQ. For the CDR3, the DNA is TGTGCCATCGCACCATTCATAGCGGGAGGGGGCTCGGGGGAGCAGTACTTC. Translating it yields CAIAPFIAGGGSGEQYF.

The V call is TRBV7-2, the J call TRBJ2-7, with TRBD2 matching 7 bases. Unmatched junction bases numbered 9, after V lost 5 bases and J lost 2 bases. Germline values: CDR1 SGHTA, CDR2 FQGNSA. The CDR3 contains 15 residues. CDR3 in DNA: TGTGCCAGCAGCCAAAGGGAGGGGCCAACCTACGAGCAGTACTTC. This sequence encodes CASSQREGPTYEQYF.

The chain recombines TRBV7-8 with TRBJ1-4; D is ambiguous. The V gene's germline CDR1 is SGHVS and CDR2 FQNEAQ. Trimming cost V 1 base and J 2 bases, with 11 bases left between them. There are 16 residues in the CDR3. CDR3 sequence: CASSLGSAATNEKLFF. The CDR3 DNA reads as TGTGCCAGCAGCTTAGGCTCGGCGGCCACTAATGAAAAACTGTTTTTT.

In its sample, this clone was seen once. This chain joins TRBV28 and TRBJ1-4, with TRBD1 matching over 8 bases. Germline trimming cut 3 bases from V and 7 bases from J; bases unmatched to any gene: 10. Germline V gene data show CDR1 as MDHEN and CDR2 as SYDVKM. This CDR3 is built from 16 residues. CDR3 bases: TGTGCCAGCAGTTTTAATCCCGGGACAGGAAGTGAAAAACTGTTTTTT. Encoded protein: CASSFNPGTGSEKLFF.

This clone showed up just once. V is TRBV7-9 and J is TRBJ1-2, with a tentative D call TRBD1 (6 bases). Germline CDR1 and CDR2: SEHNR and FQNEAQ (reference sequence). CDR3 size: 16 residues. V was clipped by 5 bases and J by 0 bases, with 16 bases between them. The CDR3 nucleotides read TGTGCCAGCAGCACCAGCGGGGGCGAGACTAACTATGGCTACACCTTC. Protein sequence: CASSTSGGETNYGYTF. Full variable domain (missing parts from reference TRBV7-9 and TRBJ1-2): DTGVSQNPRHKITKRGQNVTFRCDPISEHNRLYWYRQTLGQGPEFLTYFQNEAQLEKSRLLSDRFSAERPKGSFSTLEIQRTEQGDSAMYLCASSTSGGETNYGYTFGSGTRLTVV.

This chain links TRBV7-2 with TRBJ1-1; 7 positions match TRBD1. This CDR3 region has 14 residues. V lost 1 base, J lost 11 bases, and 10 bases stayed unmatched. The germline V gene has CDR1 SGHTA and CDR2 FQGNSA. The CDR3 DNA reads as TGTGCCAGCAGCTTAGACAGACAGGGAATCATGGCTTTCTTT. The encoded protein is CASSLDRQGIMAFF.

The chain recombines TRBV19 with TRBJ1-5; TRBD1 matches at 9 bases. CDR1 is LNHDA and CDR2 is SQIVND in the germline V gene (reference sequence). J was trimmed by 7 bases and V by 9 bases; bases with no gene match: 13. This CDR3 contains 15 residues. CDR3 in DNA: TGTGCCAGCCAACTACCGGGACAGGGTAGGCAGCCCCAGCATTTT. Protein: CASQLPGQGRQPQHF.

The chain has TRBV9 and TRBJ1-2, with 8 bases identical to TRBD1. Germline trimming cut 3 bases from V and 4 bases from J; bases unmatched to any gene: 5. CDR3 size: 14 residues. Germline V gene data show CDR1 as SGDLS and CDR2 as YYNGEE. The CDR3: CASSGNDRGYGYTF. The CDR3 bases are TGTGCCAGCAGCGGGAACGACAGGGGCTATGGCTACACCTTC.

This clone occurred once. The chain combines TRBV5-4 with TRBJ1-4; tentatively, D is TRBD1 (6 bases). Trimming left V 4 bases short and J 7 bases short, with 17 bases between. The CDR3 sequence is 15 residues long. Germline CDR1 and CDR2: SGHNT and YYREEE (reference sequence). The chain's CDR3 is CASSGNRDDGEKLFF. The CDR3 DNA reads TGTGCCAGCAGCGGGAACAGGGACGATGGTGAAAAACTGTTTTTT.

The chain recombines TRBV2 with TRBJ2-1; TRBD1 might be the D (5 bases). Germline CDR1 and CDR2: SNHLY and FYNNEI. The V end lost 2 bases, the J end lost 0 bases, and 11 bases lay between the germline ends. This CDR3 has 16 amino acids. CDR3 loop: CASSELRRGSYNEQFF. The DNA for the CDR3 is TGTGCCAGCAGTGAACTCCGAAGGGGCTCCTACAATGAGCAGTTCTTC.